These 30 T cell receptor beta chains originate from one sample sequenced in a study of blood T cells in healthy people across ages. Combining a sample-barcoded 5' primer with a J-beta primer mix, a second PCR ran for 7 to 11 cycles. One entry per CDR3 protein, called by TCRdb with MiXCR from the 5' RACE reads. Among around 900,000 distinct CDR3 sequences, more than 25% were seen once, and the ten largest hold roughly 17%. What was sequenced was blood. The receptors originated from an elderly woman in good health.

This clonotype was recorded many times. The chain uses TRBV6-2 or TRBV6-3 and TRBJ2-7; TRBD2 agrees at 11 bases. The CDR3 has 15 amino acids. Losses at the gene ends were 6 bases for V and 3 bases for J; bases not matched to a gene: 7. Germline values: CDR1 MNHEY, CDR2 SVGEGT. In DNA form, the CDR3 reads TGTGCCAGCAGCGACGGGACTAGCGGCAACTACGAGCAGTACTTC. It translates to CASSDGTSGNYEQYF.

This clonotype was recorded at least ten times. V and J are TRBV7-2 and TRBJ1-4; 11 bases align to TRBD1. Losses at the gene ends were 6 bases for V and 7 bases for J; bases not matched to a gene: 7. The germline gives CDR1 SGHTA, CDR2 FQGNSA. This CDR3 is 15 amino acids long. This chain's CDR3 is CASSDPGQGAEKLFF. The CDR3 nucleotides are TGTGCCAGCAGTGATCCCGGACAGGGGGCTGAAAAACTGTTTTTT.

V and J are TRBV29-1 and TRBJ1-4; D is perhaps TRBD1 (5 bases). Trimming pared 4 bases from V and 6 bases from J, leaving 12 bases between. The CDR3 is 13 residues long. Germline V gene data show CDR1 as SQVTM and CDR2 as ANQGSEA. The CDR3 sequence is CSVGIGTYEKLFF. The DNA of the CDR3 is TGCAGCGTTGGAATAGGGACCTATGAAAAACTGTTTTTT.

With regard to this clonotype: A junction end diverges from the germline sequence, so it may reflect a read error. V is TRBV20-1 and J is TRBJ1-6; D not resolved. The CDR3 loop spans 11 amino acids. Per germline, CDR1 DFQATT and CDR2 SNEGSKA (reference sequence). The CDR3: CSARERGPLHF. CDR3 DNA sequence: TGCAGCGCTAGAGAGCGGGGTCCCCTCCACTTT.

The chain has TRBV20-1 and TRBJ1-1; D may be TRBD1 (6 bases). The length of the CDR3 is 17 residues. Germline-derived CDR1 and CDR2 are DFQATT and SNEGSKA (reference sequence). Trimming stripped 0 bases from V and 4 bases from J, with 21 bases between. The CDR3 DNA sequence: TGCAGTGCTAGAGATAAGGGGGTGAGTGGACAGCTCACTGAAGCTTTCTTT. It specifies CSARDKGVSGQLTEAFF.

Ten or more counts support this clonotype. The rearrangement links TRBV12-3 or TRBV12-4 to TRBJ2-7; no clear D gene. This CDR3 region has 14 residues. Trimming stripped 6 bases from V and 2 bases from J, with 14 bases between. CDR3 sequence: CASRVGLETYEQYF. CDR3 DNA: TGTGCCAGCAGGGTTGGGCTGGAAACCTACGAGCAGTACTTC.

This clonotype has ten or more counts. The J gene is TRBJ2-1, the V gene TRBV11-3; tentatively, D is TRBD1 or TRBD2 (6 bases each). Looked up from germline, CDR1 is SGHNT and CDR2 is YENEEA. This CDR3 has 13 residues. Trimming took 1 base from V and 11 from J, leaving 12 bases between them. The CDR3 coding sequence is TGTGCCAGCAGCTTAGTGGGGGGCAGGCAGCAGTTCTTC. Encoded protein: CASSLVGGRQQFF.

This clonotype occurred many times. V usage is TRBV20-1 and J usage is TRBJ1-1; no clear D gene. The CDR3 is made up of 13 amino acids. Trimming took 5 bases from V and 0 from J, leaving 10 bases between them. CDR1 and CDR2 from the germline V gene are DFQATT and SNEGSKA (reference sequence). The CDR3 spells CSAERRLNTEAFF. The CDR3 DNA is TGCAGTGCTGAGAGACGGTTGAACACTGAAGCTTTCTTT.

Comment on this clonotype: Since a much larger clone is just one base distant, this may be a read error. The rearrangement joins TRBV20-1 to TRBJ2-5; TRBD2 aligns across 13 bases. The germline V gene encodes CDR1 DFQATT and CDR2 SNEGSKA (reference sequence). The CDR3 has 15 amino acids. For the CDR3, the DNA is TGCAGTGCCAGAGGGACTAGCGGGATCCAAGTGACCCAGTACTTC. It specifies CSARGTSGIQVTQYF.

The chain combines TRBV7-2 with TRBJ2-5, with 9 bases fitting TRBD2. The J call is uncertain, as TRBJ2-7 better fits the DNA end. This CDR3 region has 15 residues. Per germline, CDR1 SGHTA and CDR2 FQGNSA. This CDR3 reads CASSPMGSGGHEQYF. The CDR3 nucleotides are TGTGCCAGCAGCCCGATGGGTAGCGGGGGACACGAGCAGTACTTC.

This chain uses TRBV11-2 with TRBJ2-1, with 7 bases lining up with TRBD2. This CDR3 is 15 amino acids long. Germline V lookup: CDR1 SGHAT, CDR2 FQNNGV. V gave up 6 bases and J gave up 2 bases; unmatched junction bases: 7. The CDR3 nucleotides read TGTGCCAGCAGTCCCGGGAGGTCAGCCTACAATGAGCAGTTCTTC. It is translated as CASSPGRSAYNEQFF. The full variable domain, completed using reference TRBV11-2 and TRBJ2-1, is EAGVAQSPRYKIIEKRQSVAFWCNPISGHATLYWYQQILGQGPKLLIQFQNNGVVDDSQLPKDRFSAERLKGVDSTLKIQPAKLEDSAVYLCASSPGRSAYNEQFFGPGTRLTVL.

This clonotype was detected many times. The chain uses TRBV5-1 and TRBJ2-7; D is possibly TRBD1 (6 bases). The V end was cut by 1 base, the J end by 4 bases, with 18 bases between. Germline values: CDR1 SGHRS, CDR2 YFSETQ. The CDR3 extends over 16 amino acids. CDR3 nucleotide sequence: TGCGCCAGCAGCTTGATAATAGACAGGAACGTTTACGAGCAGTACTTC. Translating gives CASSLIIDRNVYEQYF.

This clonotype has ten or more counts. The rearrangement uses TRBV7-9 and TRBJ2-1; possibly TRBD2 for D (5 bases). This CDR3 has 15 amino acids. Looked up from germline, CDR1 is SEHNR and CDR2 is FQNEAQ (reference sequence). Trimming removed 2 bases from V and 0 bases from J, with 8 bases in between. The CDR3: CASSLYEGSYNEQFF. The DNA of the CDR3 is TGTGCCAGCAGCTTATATGAGGGCTCCTACAATGAGCAGTTCTTC.

The gene calls are TRBV3-1 and TRBJ1-3, with 7 bases matching TRBD1. J lost 4 bases, V lost 4 bases, and 7 bases had no gene match. CDR1 is LGHDT, CDR2 YNNKEL, per germline (reference sequence). This CDR3 has 15 residues. CDR3 sequence reads: CASSPDRANGNTIYF. The CDR3, as DNA: TGTGCCAGCAGCCCCGACAGGGCAAACGGAAACACCATATATTTT.

The chain combines TRBV12-3 or TRBV12-4 with TRBJ2-1; 9 bases fit TRBD1. This CDR3 region has 15 residues. The V and J ends lost 7 bases and 7 bases, in that order; junction bases with no gene match: 11. The CDR3 region is CASTVGQGSLNEQFF. The CDR3 DNA reads as TGTGCCAGCACCGTGGGACAGGGTAGTTTGAATGAGCAGTTCTTC.

This clonotype was recorded at least ten times. The J gene is TRBJ2-3, the V gene TRBV6-5, with 13 positions matching TRBD2. J gave up 0 bases and V 2 bases, and 8 bases lay outside the gene matches. The germline gives CDR1 MNHEY, CDR2 SVGAGI. The CDR3 has 19 residues. The CDR3 DNA follows: TGTGCCAGCAGTTACGAGGGACTAGCGGGGACCGTTAGCACAGATACGCAGTATTTT. The encoded protein is CASSYEGLAGTVSTDTQYF.

This clonotype was seen more than once but under ten times. This sequence joins TRBV6-2 or TRBV6-3 and TRBJ1-5, with D perhaps TRBD1 (6 bases). V lost 4 bases and J 1 base, leaving 23 bases between the germline ends. The length of the CDR3 is 19 residues. The V gene's germline CDR1 is MNHEY and CDR2 SVGEGT. The CDR3 DNA sequence: TGTGCCAGCAGTTCCGGGGCATTTTCCAGGGGTTGGAGCAATCAGCCCCAGCATTTT. It yields the protein CASSSGAFSRGWSNQPQHF.

The table lists this clonotype with a few counts. The genes are TRBV14 and TRBJ1-4; 9 positions match TRBD1. Germline V lookup: CDR1 SGHDN, CDR2 FVKESK. The trim removed 2 bases at V and 8 bases at J, leaving 6 bases unmatched. This CDR3 contains 15 residues. CDR3 residues: CASSQYRGLREKLFF. CDR3 coding DNA: TGTGCCAGCAGCCAATACAGGGGGCTGAGGGAAAAACTGTTTTTT.

This clonotype showed up just a few times. CDR3 coding DNA: TGTGCCACCAGTCTGTGGGGGGGCCCCACAGATACGCAGTATTTT. The encoded protein is CATSLWGGPTDTQYF. The chain joins TRBV24-1 to TRBJ2-3; D may be TRBD2 (7 bases). V was pared by 6 bases and J by 2 bases, with 14 bases between. This CDR3 is built from 15 residues. Germline V gene sequence: CDR1 KGHDR, CDR2 SFDVKD.

This clonotype was seen many times. The chain combines TRBV7-9 with TRBJ1-2, with D unclear. CDR3 size: 13 residues. Germline V CDR1 and CDR2: SEHNR, FQNEAQ (reference sequence). V was clipped by 3 bases and J by 8 bases, with 13 bases between them. The CDR3 protein is CASSLDPSRGYTF. DNA of the CDR3: TGTGCCAGCAGCTTGGACCCATCTCGCGGCTACACCTTC.

At least ten counts were recorded for this clonotype. J is TRBJ2-5 and V is TRBV7-2; the D call may be TRBD1 or TRBD2 (5 bases each). Trimming removed 6 bases from V and 5 bases from J, with 16 bases in between. Germline lookup yields CDR1 SGHTA and CDR2 FQGNSA. The CDR3 contains 14 residues. CDR3 nucleotide sequence: TGTGCCAGCAGTAAACCGGGGCAAAGGGAGACCCAGTACTTC. Its protein product is CASSKPGQRETQYF. The full variable domain, rest sourced from reference TRBV7-2 and TRBJ2-5, is GAGVSQSPSNKVTEKGKDVELRCDPISGHTALYWYRQSLGQGLEFLIYFQGNSAPDKSGLPSDRFSAERTGGSVSTLTIQRTQQEDSAVYLCASSKPGQRETQYFGPGTRLLVL.

A remark on this clonotype: A much more abundant neighbour one base away suggests this may be a read error. V gene TRBV27 combines with J gene TRBJ2-3; 10 bases match TRBD1. Germline V CDR1 and CDR2: MNHEY, SMNVEV (reference sequence). V shed 10 bases, J shed 1 base, and the junction held 11 bases outside the gene matches. The CDR3 has 16 residues. This chain's CDR3 is CANSGQGGLGTDTQYF. CDR3 coding DNA: TGTGCCAACAGCGGACAGGGGGGACTTGGCACAGATACGCAGTATTTT.

A remark on this clonotype: This may be a read error: a much more frequent sequence differs by one nucleotide. The chain recombines TRBV5-6 with TRBJ1-2, with D perhaps TRBD1 (5 bases). The length of the CDR3 is 14 residues. Trimming stripped 1 base from V and 7 bases from J, with 14 bases between. Germline V gene data show CDR1 as SGHDT and CDR2 as YYEEEE. The CDR3 region is CASSLRGREGGYTF. In DNA form, the CDR3 reads TGTGCCAGCAGCTTGAGAGGCAGGGAAGGTGGCTACACCTTC.

Ten or more counts support this clonotype. CDR3 sequence (DNA): TGCGCCAGCAGCCCTGATGGGGGACACTATGGCTACACCTTC. It translates to CASSPDGGHYGYTF. The rearrangement uses TRBV5-1 and TRBJ1-2, with D possibly TRBD1 on 5 matching bases. Germline values: CDR1 SGHRS, CDR2 YFSETQ. This CDR3 region has 14 residues. V was trimmed by 4 bases and J by 3 bases, leaving 13 bases between them.

Regarding this clonotype: A much larger clone is a single base away; this may be a read error. The chain joins TRBV9 to TRBJ2-5; 7 nucleotides match TRBD2. V trimming: 1 base; J trimming: 11 bases; junction bases outside the gene matches: 11. The CDR3 loop spans 14 amino acids. Germline assignment: CDR1 SGDLS and CDR2 YYNGEE. The CDR3 DNA reads as TGTGCCAGCAGCGTACTAGCGGCAACGGATGAGCAGTACTTC. Its protein is CASSVLAATDEQYF.

This clonotype was observed a handful of times. This may be a read error: a much more frequent sequence differs by one nucleotide. The chain uses TRBV7-2 and TRBJ2-7; 7 positions agree with TRBD1. Looked up from germline, CDR1 is SGHTA and CDR2 is FQGNSA. The CDR3 length is 16 residues. V shed 0 bases and J 2 bases; nucleotides not matched to a gene: 7. CDR3 nucleotide sequence: TGTGCCAGCAGCTTAGCGCGCGGTGGACAGGCCTACGAGCAGTACTTC. As protein: CASSLARGGQAYEQYF. Filled out from reference TRBV7-2 and TRBJ2-7, the complete variable domain reads GAGVSQSPSNKVTEKGKDVELRCDPISGHTALYWYRQSLGQGLEFLIYFQGNSAPDKSGLPSDRFSAERTGGSVSTLTIQRTQQEDSAVYLCASSLARGGQAYEQYFGPGTRLTVT.

This sequence joins TRBV12-5 and TRBJ2-5; TRBD1 is a possible D gene (6 bases). This CDR3 contains 17 residues. Deletions cut 2 bases from V and 0 bases from J, with 16 bases between. The germline V gene has CDR1 LGHNT and CDR2 FRNRAP. Here the CDR3 DNA reads TGTGCTAGTGGTTTGAAACAGGGACGATGGAACCAAGAGACCCAGTACTTC. It is translated as CASGLKQGRWNQETQYF.

V is TRBV20-1 and J is TRBJ2-3, with D tentatively TRBD1 (5 bases). The CDR3 consists of 15 residues. V was clipped by 0 bases and J by 3 bases, with 13 bases between them. Germline loops: CDR1 DFQATT, CDR2 SNEGSKA (reference sequence). CDR3 residues: CSARDPNRGTDTQYF. CDR3 DNA sequence: TGCAGTGCTAGAGATCCGAATAGGGGTACAGATACGCAGTATTTT.

The V gene is TRBV20-1, the J gene TRBJ2-7; D possibly matches TRBD1 or TRBD2 (6 bases each). The length of the CDR3 is 15 residues. Trimming shortened V by 5 bases and J by 0 bases, and 17 bases separated the two germline ends. CDR1 is DFQATT and CDR2 is SNEGSKA in the germline V gene (reference sequence). The chain's CDR3 is CSASRGGTLSYEQYF. The CDR3 nucleotides read TGCAGTGCTTCCCGAGGGGGGACTCTCTCCTACGAGCAGTACTTC.

This clonotype was counted at least ten times. The rearrangement links TRBV5-1 to TRBJ2-1; D is perhaps TRBD1 (6 bases). CDR1 SGHRS and CDR2 YFSETQ come from the germline V gene. The CDR3 length is 14 residues. Deletions cut 0 bases from V and 8 bases from J, with 12 bases between. CDR3 residues: CASSLGGQRDEQFF. For the CDR3, the DNA is TGCGCCAGCAGCTTGGGGGGGCAGAGAGATGAGCAGTTCTTC.